The present TCR beta chain was sequenced within a study of blood T cells in healthy people across ages. The authors ran a second PCR of 7 to 11 cycles using a sample-barcoded 5' primer and a J-beta primer mix. TCRdb reanalysed the 5' RACE reads using MiXCR and keeps one entry per CDR3 protein. The sample has hundreds of thousands of distinct CDR3 sequences, about 48% seen once. The sequencing sample was made of blood. The receptor was isolated from a man younger than 40 in good health.

In DNA, the CDR3 is TGCAGTGCTAGAGATCTAGCGGGGGGCGAGCAGTACTTC. As protein: CSARDLAGGEQYF. This chain links TRBV20-1 with TRBJ2-7, with 11 bases lining up with TRBD2. The CDR3 is 13 amino acids. The trim removed 0 bases at V and 6 bases at J, leaving 1 base unmatched. Germline V gene sequence: CDR1 DFQATT, CDR2 SNEGSKA (reference sequence).